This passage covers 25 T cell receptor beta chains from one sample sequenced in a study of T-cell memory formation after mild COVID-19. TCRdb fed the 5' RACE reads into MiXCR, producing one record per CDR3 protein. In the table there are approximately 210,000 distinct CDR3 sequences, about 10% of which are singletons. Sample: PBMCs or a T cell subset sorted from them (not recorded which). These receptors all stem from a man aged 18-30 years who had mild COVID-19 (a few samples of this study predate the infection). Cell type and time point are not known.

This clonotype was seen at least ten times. The CDR3 region is CASSQNTDTQYF. CDR3 sequence (DNA): TGTGCCAGCAGCCAGAACACAGATACGCAGTATTTT. The chain uses TRBV6-5 and TRBJ2-3, with D unclear. V was trimmed by 6 bases and J by 2 bases, leaving 6 bases between them. The CDR3 runs to 12 residues. CDR1 MNHEY and CDR2 SVGAGI come from the germline V gene.

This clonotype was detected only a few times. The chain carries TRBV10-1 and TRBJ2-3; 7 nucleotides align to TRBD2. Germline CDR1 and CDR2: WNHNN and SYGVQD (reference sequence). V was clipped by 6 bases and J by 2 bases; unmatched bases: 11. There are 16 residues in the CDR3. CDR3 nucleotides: TGCGCCAGCAGCTCAGGACGGGCGGGGGTCACAGATACGCAGTATTTT. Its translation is CASSSGRAGVTDTQYF.

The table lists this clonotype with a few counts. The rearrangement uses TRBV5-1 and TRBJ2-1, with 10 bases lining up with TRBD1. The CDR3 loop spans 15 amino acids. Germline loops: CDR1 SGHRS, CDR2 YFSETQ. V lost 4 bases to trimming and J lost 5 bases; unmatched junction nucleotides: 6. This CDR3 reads CASSPWTGGDNEQFF. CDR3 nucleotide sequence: TGCGCCAGCAGCCCCTGGACAGGGGGTGACAATGAGCAGTTCTTC.

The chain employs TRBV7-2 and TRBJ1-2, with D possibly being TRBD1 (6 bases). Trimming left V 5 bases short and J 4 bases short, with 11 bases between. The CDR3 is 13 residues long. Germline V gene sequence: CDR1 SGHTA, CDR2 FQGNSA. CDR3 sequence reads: CASSTRGGYGYTF. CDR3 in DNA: TGTGCCAGCAGCACCAGGGGAGGCTATGGCTACACCTTC. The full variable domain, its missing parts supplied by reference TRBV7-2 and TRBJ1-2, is GAGVSQSPSNKVTEKGKDVELRCDPISGHTALYWYRQSLGQGLEFLIYFQGNSAPDKSGLPSDRFSAERTGGSVSTLTIQRTQQEDSAVYLCASSTRGGYGYTFGSGTRLTVV.

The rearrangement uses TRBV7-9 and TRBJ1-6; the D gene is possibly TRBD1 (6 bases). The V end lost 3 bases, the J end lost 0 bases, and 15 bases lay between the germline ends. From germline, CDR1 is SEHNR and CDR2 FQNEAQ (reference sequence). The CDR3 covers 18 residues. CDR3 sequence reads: CASSFVAGHNSYNSPLHF. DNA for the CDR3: TGTGCCAGCAGCTTCGTCGCGGGACACAACTCCTATAATTCACCCCTCCACTTT.

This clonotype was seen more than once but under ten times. The CDR3 here is CSASPQGARPQHF. The CDR3 bases are TGCAGTGCTAGTCCCCAGGGGGCAAGACCCCAGCATTTT. The chain couples TRBV20-1 to TRBJ1-5, with TRBD1 matching over 8 bases. The ends lost 3 bases at V and 10 bases at J; junction bases unmatched: 8. The germline gives CDR1 DFQATT, CDR2 SNEGSKA (reference sequence). This CDR3 comprises 13 residues.

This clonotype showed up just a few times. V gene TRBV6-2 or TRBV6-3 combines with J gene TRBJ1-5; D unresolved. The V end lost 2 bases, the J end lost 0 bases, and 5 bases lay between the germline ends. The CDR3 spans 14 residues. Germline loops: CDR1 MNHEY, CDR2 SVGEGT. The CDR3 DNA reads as TGTGCCAGCAGTTACCTCGGTAGCAATCAGCCCCAGCATTTT. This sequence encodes CASSYLGSNQPQHF.

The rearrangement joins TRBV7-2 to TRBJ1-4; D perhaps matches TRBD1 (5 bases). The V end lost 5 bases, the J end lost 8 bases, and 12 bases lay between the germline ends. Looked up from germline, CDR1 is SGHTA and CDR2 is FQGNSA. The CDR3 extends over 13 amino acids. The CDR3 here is CASSPQGAEKLFF. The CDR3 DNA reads TGTGCCAGCAGCCCCCAAGGGGCGGAAAAACTGTTTTTT.

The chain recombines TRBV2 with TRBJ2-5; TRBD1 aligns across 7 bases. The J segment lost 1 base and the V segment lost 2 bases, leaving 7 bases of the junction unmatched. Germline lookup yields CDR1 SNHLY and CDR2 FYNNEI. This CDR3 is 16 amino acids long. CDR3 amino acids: CASSESGTAIQETQYF. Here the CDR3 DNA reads TGTGCCAGCAGTGAATCCGGGACAGCGATCCAAGAGACCCAGTACTTC. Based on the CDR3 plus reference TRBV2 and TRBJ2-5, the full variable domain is EPEVTQTPSHQVTQMGQEVILRCVPISNHLYFYWYRQILGQKVEFLVSFYNNEISEKSEIFDDQFSVERPDGSNFTLKIRSTKLEDSAMYFCASSESGTAIQETQYFGPGTRLLVL.

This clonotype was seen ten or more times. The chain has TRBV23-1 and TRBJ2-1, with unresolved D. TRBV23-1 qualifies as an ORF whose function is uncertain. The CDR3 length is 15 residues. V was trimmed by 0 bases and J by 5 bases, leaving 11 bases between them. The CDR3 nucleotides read TGCGCCAGCAGTCAATCAGAGGCAGGAGACAATGAGCAGTTCTTC. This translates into CASSQSEAGDNEQFF.

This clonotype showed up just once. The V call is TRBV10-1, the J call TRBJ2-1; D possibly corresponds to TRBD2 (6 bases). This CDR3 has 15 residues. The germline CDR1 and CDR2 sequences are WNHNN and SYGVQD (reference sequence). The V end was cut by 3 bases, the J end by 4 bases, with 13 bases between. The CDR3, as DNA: TGCGCCAGCAGTGATCCGGGGGACGGTTACAATGAGCAGTTCTTC. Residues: CASSDPGDGYNEQFF.

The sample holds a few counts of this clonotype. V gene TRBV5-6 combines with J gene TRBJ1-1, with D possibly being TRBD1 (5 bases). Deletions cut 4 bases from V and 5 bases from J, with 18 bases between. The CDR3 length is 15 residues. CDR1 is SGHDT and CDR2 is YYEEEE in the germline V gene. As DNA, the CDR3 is TGTGCCAGCAGCGAAAGCCCAGGGATACGGACTGAAGCTTTCTTT. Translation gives CASSESPGIRTEAFF. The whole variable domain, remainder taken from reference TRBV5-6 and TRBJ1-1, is DAGVTQSPTHLIKTRGQQVTLRCSPKSGHDTVSWYQQALGQGPQFIFQYYEEEERQRGNFPDRFSGHQFPNYSSELNVNALLLGDSALYLCASSESPGIRTEAFFGQGTRLTVV.

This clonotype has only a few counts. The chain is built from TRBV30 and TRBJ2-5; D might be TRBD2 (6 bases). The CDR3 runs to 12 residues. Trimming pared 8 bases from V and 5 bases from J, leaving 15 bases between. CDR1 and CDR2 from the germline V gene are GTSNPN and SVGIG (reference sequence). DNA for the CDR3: TGTGCCAGATCTAGCGTGGGGGAGACCCAGTACTTC. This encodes CARSSVGETQYF.

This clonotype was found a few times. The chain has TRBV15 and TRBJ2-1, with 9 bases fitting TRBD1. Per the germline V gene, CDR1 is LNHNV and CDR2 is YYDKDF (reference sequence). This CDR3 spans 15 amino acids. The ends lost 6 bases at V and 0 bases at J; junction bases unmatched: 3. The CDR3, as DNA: TGTGCCACCAGTGGACAGGGGAGCTCCTACAATGAGCAGTTCTTC. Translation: CATSGQGSSYNEQFF.

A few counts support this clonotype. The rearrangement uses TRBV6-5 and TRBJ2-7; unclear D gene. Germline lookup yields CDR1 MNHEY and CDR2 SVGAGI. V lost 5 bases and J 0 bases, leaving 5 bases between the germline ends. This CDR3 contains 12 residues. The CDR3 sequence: CASSTDSYEQYF. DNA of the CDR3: TGTGCCAGCAGTACCGACTCCTACGAGCAGTACTTC.

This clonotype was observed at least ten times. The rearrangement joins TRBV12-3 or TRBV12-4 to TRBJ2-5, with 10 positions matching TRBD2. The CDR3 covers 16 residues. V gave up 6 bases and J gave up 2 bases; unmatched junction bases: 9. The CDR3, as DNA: TGTGCCAGCAGCTGGACTAGCGGAACGATACAAGAGACCCAGTACTTC. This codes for CASSWTSGTIQETQYF.

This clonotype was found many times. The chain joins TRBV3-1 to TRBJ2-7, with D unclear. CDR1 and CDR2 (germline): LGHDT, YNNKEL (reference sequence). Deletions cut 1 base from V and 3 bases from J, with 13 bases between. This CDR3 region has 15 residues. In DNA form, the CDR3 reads TGTGCCAGCAGCCAAGGCCTGAGTGCGAGCTACGAGCAGTACTTC. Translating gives CASSQGLSASYEQYF.

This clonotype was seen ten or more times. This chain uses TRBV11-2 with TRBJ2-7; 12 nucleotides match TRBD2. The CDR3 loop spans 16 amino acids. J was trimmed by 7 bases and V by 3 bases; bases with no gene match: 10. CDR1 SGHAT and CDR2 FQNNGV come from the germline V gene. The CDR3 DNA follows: TGTGCCAGCAGCTTGAACCCTAGCGGGGGGGCCGGTGAGCAGTACTTC. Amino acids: CASSLNPSGGAGEQYF.

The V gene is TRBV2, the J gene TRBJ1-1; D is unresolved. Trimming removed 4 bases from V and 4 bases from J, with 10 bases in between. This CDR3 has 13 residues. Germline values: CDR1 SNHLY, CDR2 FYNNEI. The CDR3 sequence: CASSVETTTEAFF. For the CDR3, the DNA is TGTGCCAGCAGTGTTGAGACCACCACTGAAGCTTTCTTT. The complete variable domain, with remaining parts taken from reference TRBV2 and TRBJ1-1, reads EPEVTQTPSHQVTQMGQEVILRCVPISNHLYFYWYRQILGQKVEFLVSFYNNEISEKSEIFDDQFSVERPDGSNFTLKIRSTKLEDSAMYFCASSVETTTEAFFGQGTRLTVV.

The CDR3 coding sequence is TGCAGCGTATCCGGATTGCCTAGCTCCTACGAGCAGTACTTC. It codes for CSVSGLPSSYEQYF. This rearrangement joins TRBV29-1 to TRBJ2-7; unclear D gene. Trimming shortened V by 6 bases and J by 0 bases, and 15 bases separated the two germline ends. CDR1 SQVTM and CDR2 ANQGSEA come from the germline V gene. CDR3 length equals 14 residues.

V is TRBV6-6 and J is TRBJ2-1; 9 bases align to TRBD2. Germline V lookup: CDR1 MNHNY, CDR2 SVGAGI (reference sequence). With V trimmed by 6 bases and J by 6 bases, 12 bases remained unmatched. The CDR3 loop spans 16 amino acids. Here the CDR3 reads CASSDPAGGPGNEQFF. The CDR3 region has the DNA TGTGCCAGCAGCGACCCGGCGGGGGGGCCGGGCAATGAGCAGTTCTTC.

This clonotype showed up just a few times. CDR3 coding DNA: TGCGCCAGCAGCCAACGGTCCGGGGACGGCTACACCTTC. The encoded protein is CASSQRSGDGYTF. This chain connects TRBV4-3 to TRBJ1-2; D might be TRBD1 (5 bases). The germline V gene encodes CDR1 LGHNA and CDR2 YSLEER. The V gene lost 2 bases and the J gene lost 8 bases, with 12 bases spanning the gap. CDR3 length: 13 residues.

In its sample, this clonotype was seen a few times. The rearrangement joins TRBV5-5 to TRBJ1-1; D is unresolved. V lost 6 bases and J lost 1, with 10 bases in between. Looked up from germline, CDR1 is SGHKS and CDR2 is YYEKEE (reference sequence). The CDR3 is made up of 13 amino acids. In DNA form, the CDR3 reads TGTGCCAGCACCCGAAGAGAGAACACTGAAGCTTTCTTT. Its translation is CASTRRENTEAFF.

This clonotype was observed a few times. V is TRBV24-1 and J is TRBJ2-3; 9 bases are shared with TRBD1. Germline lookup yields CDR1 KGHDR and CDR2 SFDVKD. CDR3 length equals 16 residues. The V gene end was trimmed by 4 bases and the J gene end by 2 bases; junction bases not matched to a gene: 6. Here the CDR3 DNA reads TGTGCCACCAGTGAGGCCACAGGGGGCCACACAGATACGCAGTATTTT. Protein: CATSEATGGHTDTQYF.

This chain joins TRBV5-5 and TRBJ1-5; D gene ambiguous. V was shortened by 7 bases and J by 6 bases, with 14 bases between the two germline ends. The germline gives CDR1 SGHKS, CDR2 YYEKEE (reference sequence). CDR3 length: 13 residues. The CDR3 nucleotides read TGTGCCAGCGGGCTCGCTGTGGGTCAGCCCCAGCATTTT. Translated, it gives CASGLAVGQPQHF.